This passage covers 20 T cell receptor beta chains from one sample sequenced in a study of T cells after yellow fever vaccination. Using its own MiXCR run on the 5' RACE reads, TCRdb lists one record per CDR3 protein. This sample has roughly 120,000 distinct CDR3 sequences; 7% to 8.5% occur once, and the top ten carry 25%. This material consisted of CD8+ T cells sorted from PBMCs, taken 45 days after the yellow fever booster vaccination. These receptor sequences come from a young man who received the YFV17D yellow fever vaccine.

The CDR3 protein is CAFTVLAGYEQYF. The CDR3 DNA follows: TGTGCCTTCACGGTACTAGCGGGCTACGAGCAGTACTTC. The V call is TRBV30, the J call TRBJ2-7, with 9 bases identical to TRBD2. CDR1 GTSNPN and CDR2 SVGIG come from the germline V gene (reference sequence). The CDR3 is made up of 13 amino acids. J gave up 3 bases and V 7 bases, and 7 bases lay outside the gene matches.

V and J are TRBV4-3 and TRBJ2-7; D is perhaps TRBD2 (6 bases). Per germline, CDR1 LGHNA and CDR2 YSLEER. V was cut by 4 bases and J by 3 bases, with 16 bases left in between. This CDR3 comprises 15 residues. The CDR3 nucleotides read TGCGCCAGCAGCCCGTCGGGGGACGGATACTACGAGCAGTACTTC. Its protein product is CASSPSGDGYYEQYF.

Concerning this clonotype: Being one base from a much bigger clone, this may be a read error. V gene TRBV7-2 combines with J gene TRBJ2-1, with D tentatively TRBD2 (6 bases). V lost 5 bases, J lost 7 bases, and 18 bases lay in between. This CDR3 has 15 residues. Germline assignment: CDR1 SGHTA and CDR2 FQGNSA. CDR3: CASSTALLAKNEQFF. CDR3 coding DNA: TGTGCCAGCAGCACAGCACTCCTAGCGAAGAATGAGCAGTTCTTC.

This clonotype was counted at least ten times. The chain links TRBV29-1 to TRBJ2-1, with 13 bases lining up with TRBD2. The CDR3 is 13 residues long. V gave up 6 bases and J gave up 9 bases; unmatched junction bases: 5. Germline V gene lookup returns CDR1 SQVTM and CDR2 ANQGSEA. In nucleotides, the CDR3 is TGCAGCGTGGCGGGACTAGCGGGATTTGAGCAGTTCTTC. It yields the protein CSVAGLAGFEQFF.

This clonotype came up a few times. The chain links TRBV7-8 to TRBJ2-7; 8 positions match TRBD2. The CDR3 consists of 14 residues. The V and J ends lost 2 bases and 3 bases, in that order; junction bases with no gene match: 3. Looked up from germline, CDR1 is SGHVS and CDR2 is FQNEAQ. CDR3 nucleotides: TGTGCCAGCAGCTTACCGGCGGGGGGCTACGAGCAGTACTTC. Translating gives CASSLPAGGYEQYF. The full variable domain, with the rest looked up from reference TRBV7-8 and TRBJ2-7, is GAGVSQSPRYKVAKRGQDVALRCDPISGHVSLFWYQQALGQGPEFLTYFQNEAQLDKSGLPSDRFFAERPEGSVSTLKIQRTQQEDSAVYLCASSLPAGGYEQYFGPGTRLTVT.

This clonotype has a count of ten or more. The V and J genes are TRBV7-8 and TRBJ1-1; 12 bases line up with TRBD1. The CDR3 totals 16 residues. Germline assignment: CDR1 SGHVS and CDR2 FQNEAQ. The J segment lost 11 bases and the V segment lost 1 base, leaving 11 bases of the junction unmatched. The CDR3 coding sequence is TGTGCCAGCAGCTTAGTGCCGGGGACAGGGGGCTTGTGGGCTTTCTTT. This gives the protein CASSLVPGTGGLWAFF.

There are a few counts of this clonotype. This sequence joins TRBV6-2 or TRBV6-3 and TRBJ2-7; maybe TRBD2 (6 bases). Germline V gene sequence: CDR1 MNHEY, CDR2 SVGEGT. The V end lost 0 bases, the J end lost 0 bases, and 12 bases lay between the germline ends. The CDR3 contains 16 residues. CDR3 in DNA: TGTGCCAGCAGTTACTCGCCGGGAGTGCCCTCCTACGAGCAGTACTTC. It is translated as CASSYSPGVPSYEQYF.

To note about this clonotype: This may arise from a read error, as a much more abundant clone is one base away. V usage is TRBV7-9 and J usage is TRBJ2-1; 10 bases are a match to TRBD2. CDR1 SEHNR and CDR2 FQNEAQ come from the germline V gene (reference sequence). This CDR3 spans 16 amino acids. V shed 5 bases and J 11 bases; nucleotides not matched to a gene: 15. In DNA form, the CDR3 reads TGTGCCAGCAGCCCCCCCAGAGCGGGAGGGCATAATCAGCAGTTCTTC. It specifies CASSPPRAGGHNQQFF.

This clonotype was seen at least ten times. The chain employs TRBV9 and TRBJ2-1; weak D call: TRBD1 (5 bases). The germline gives CDR1 SGDLS, CDR2 YYNGEE. CDR3 length: 16 residues. Deletions cut 0 bases from V and 0 bases from J, with 10 bases between. CDR3 nucleotides: TGTGCCAGCAGCGTAGAAGGGGTCAGCTCCTACAATGAGCAGTTCTTC. Amino acids: CASSVEGVSSYNEQFF.

This clonotype was counted ten times or more. The gene calls are TRBV12-3 or TRBV12-4 and TRBJ1-3, with a weak D call TRBD1 (5 bases). Trimming stripped 5 bases from V and 2 bases from J, with 16 bases between. The CDR3 has 16 residues. CDR3 loop: CASSNQFQGAGNTIYF. The CDR3 nucleotides are TGTGCCAGCAGTAACCAATTTCAGGGTGCTGGAAACACCATATATTTT.

Concerning this clonotype: A junction end diverges from the germline sequence, so it may reflect a read error. V gene TRBV14 combines with J gene TRBJ2-7; D unclear. The CDR3 runs 14 residues. Germline CDR1 reads SGHDN; CDR2 reads FVKESK. CDR3 sequence: CASSRLLELHERYF. CDR3 nucleotide sequence: TGTGCCAGCAGCCGGTTGCTCGAGCTCCACGAGCGGTACTTC.

The sample holds many counts of this clonotype. The chain is built from TRBV7-3 and TRBJ1-1, with D perhaps matching TRBD1 (5 bases). This CDR3 has 14 amino acids. Trimming removed 2 bases at V and 5 bases at J, with 12 bases between. Germline V gene lookup returns CDR1 SGHTA and CDR2 FQGTGA. The CDR3 bases are TGTGCCAGCAGCTTAGTGGGACCCTCAACTGAAGCTTTCTTT. Translation: CASSLVGPSTEAFF.

This clonotype was observed at least ten times. The chain employs TRBV19 and TRBJ2-1, with D perhaps assigned TRBD1 or TRBD2 (5 bases each). This CDR3 has 14 amino acids. Per the germline V gene, CDR1 is LNHDA and CDR2 is SQIVND (reference sequence). V lost 5 bases and J lost 9, with 17 bases in between. CDR3 amino acids: CASSYRDGDGEQFF. The DNA of the CDR3 is TGTGCCAGTAGTTACCGGGACGGGGACGGTGAGCAGTTCTTC.

This clonotype was seen at least ten times. This rearrangement joins TRBV28 to TRBJ2-7; TRBD1 is a possible D gene (5 bases). CDR3 length: 12 amino acids. The V gene's germline CDR1 is MDHEN and CDR2 SYDVKM. Trimming removed 5 bases at V and 2 bases at J, with 7 bases between. The DNA for the CDR3 is TGTGCCAGCAGTCTGGACACCTACGAGCAGTACTTC. The encoded protein is CASSLDTYEQYF.

There are many counts of this clonotype. V is TRBV2 and J is TRBJ2-1, with D possibly being TRBD1 or TRBD2 (5 bases each). Per germline, CDR1 SNHLY and CDR2 FYNNEI. V gave up 6 bases and J gave up 8 bases, with 14 bases separating them. The CDR3 spans 13 residues. This chain's CDR3 is CASRDGAGHEQFF. CDR3 bases: TGTGCCAGCAGAGACGGGGCAGGGCATGAGCAGTTCTTC.

This clonotype was counted ten times or more. The chain links TRBV29-1 to TRBJ1-5; D unresolved. Trimming cost V 6 bases and J 11 bases, with 14 bases left between them. The CDR3 has 11 residues. The V gene's germline CDR1 is SQVTM and CDR2 ANQGSEA. For the CDR3, the DNA is TGCAGCGTGGAGTTTTCGGGAGCCCAGCATTTT. Translation gives CSVEFSGAQHF.

About this clonotype itself: This may come from a read error, since a much larger clone is one base off. The chain couples TRBV12-3 or TRBV12-4 to TRBJ2-7; 7 bases align to TRBD2. The junction had 7 bases not matched to a gene; V was cut back by 3 bases and J by 2 bases. CDR3 length: 15 amino acids. CDR3 sequence: CASSLLADNAYEQYF. The CDR3 DNA reads as TGTGCCAGCAGTTTGCTAGCGGATAACGCCTACGAGCAGTACTTC.

This clonotype was observed many times. The rearrangement uses TRBV24-1 and TRBJ2-4; D uncertain. Trimming shortened V by 3 bases and J by 6 bases, and 8 bases separated the two germline ends. Germline values: CDR1 KGHDR, CDR2 SFDVKD. The length of the CDR3 is 13 residues. The CDR3 sequence: CATSDLDGNIQYF. In DNA, the CDR3 is TGTGCCACCAGTGATCTCGACGGAAACATTCAGTACTTC.

Ten or more counts support this clonotype. V is TRBV7-2 and J is TRBJ2-7; D ambiguous. This CDR3 is 14 amino acids long. The ends were cut back, 0 bases at V and 5 bases at J, with 11 bases in the middle. CDR1 and CDR2 (germline): SGHTA, FQGNSA. The CDR3 loop reads CASSLAITSHEQYF. CDR3 coding DNA: TGTGCCAGCAGCTTAGCGATTACAAGTCACGAGCAGTACTTC.

This clonotype came up many times. The rearrangement joins TRBV27 to TRBJ2-7, with 9 bases aligning to TRBD1. Germline V lookup: CDR1 MNHEY, CDR2 SMNVEV (reference sequence). CDR3 length equals 15 residues. With 5 bases clipped from V and 4 bases from J, the junction kept 9 bases outside the gene matches. The CDR3 DNA follows: TGTGCCAGCAGTCCAAACAGGGGGCTTGAGTACGAGCAGTACTTC. Encoded protein: CASSPNRGLEYEQYF.